One and the same sample provided the 2 T cell receptor beta chains below, sequenced in a study of Graves' ophthalmopathy and Graves' hyperthyroidism. The authors amplified TCR beta CDR3 regions, and they did so from RNA transcripts for repertoire sequencing. RT-PCR with HTBI primers came first, then second-round multiplex PCR. TCRdb independently ran MiXCR on the multiplex PCR reads; one entry per CDR3 protein. The table has about 1.1 million distinct CDR3 sequences, 36% seen once. The sample was peripheral blood or thyroid tissue (not recorded which). The receptors come from an adult man with Graves' hyperthyroidism.

The V gene is TRBV12-3 or TRBV12-4, the J gene TRBJ1-4, with D perhaps TRBD1 (6 bases). V was pared by 3 bases and J by 4 bases, with 12 bases between. The CDR3 has 15 residues. The CDR3 bases are TGTGCCAGCAGTTTTCAGGGGAGCGTTAATGAAAAACTGTTTTTT. Protein product: CASSFQGSVNEKLFF.

This clonotype turned up a few times. The chain combines TRBV20-1 with TRBJ2-2; D possibly corresponds to TRBD1 (5 bases). The CDR3 spans 14 residues. Germline lookup yields CDR1 DFQATT and CDR2 SNEGSKA (reference sequence). With 5 bases removed from V and 1 base from J, the gap between germline ends came to 11 bases. CDR3 sequence: CSAHPDRNTGELFF. The DNA of the CDR3 is TGCAGTGCTCACCCTGACAGGAACACCGGGGAGCTGTTTTTT.